This T cell receptor (beta chain) is drawn from a study of PD-1 blockade in mismatch repair-deficient tumors. Study summary: Patients had eleven to twelve mismatch repair-deficient cancer types, all previously treated and progressing.

Clones were read by immunoSEQ multiplex PCR, and TCRdb kept only the in-frame ones, dropping some. This table holds 80,000 to 100,000 clones, about 85% found once. Mismatch repair deficiency was confirmed in all patients, by PCR or immunohistochemistry. Three pembrolizumab responders had their TCRs sequenced. The CDR3 consists of 16 residues. V was pared by 5 bases and J by 0 bases, with 16 bases between. Per the germline V gene, CDR1 is PRHDT and CDR2 is FYEKMQ (reference sequence). The sequence derives from an adult with mismatch repair-deficient cancer. The genes are TRBV13 and TRBJ2-5; TRBD2 might be the D (5 bases). Sequenced here: peripheral blood, sampled 12 weeks after starting pembrolizumab. This chain's CDR3 is CASSEGGWAHQETQYF. The CDR3 bases are TGTGCCAGCAGCGAAGGCGGGTGGGCACACCAAGAGACCCAGTACTTC.